What follows describes a single TCR beta chain. Germline V CDR1 and CDR2: SGHRS, YFSETQ. CDR3 length: 14 residues. The V end lost 3 bases, the J end lost 0 bases, and 9 bases lay between the germline ends. The data are from a study of blood T cell repertoires in COVID-19. The wider study: T cells, B-cell-depleted T cells, or PBMCs provided the cDNA or gDNA that served as material.

Authors' methods: Amplified reference gene primers provided the basis for estimating nucleated cell counts. TCRdb's copy holds only in-frame clones and misses some; the assay was immunoSEQ multiplex PCR. V and J calls and clone size are those listed in that table; D and trimming were worked out from the DNA. The table lists about 140,000 clones, roughly four fifths of them singletons. The TCR originated in a woman between 45 and 60 years old with active or convalescent COVID-19. The V gene is TRBV5-1, the J gene TRBJ2-5; D remains ambiguous. The specimen was peripheral blood. The CDR3 protein is CASSSQSDQETQYF. CDR3 in DNA: TGCGCCAGCAGCTCCCAAAGCGACCAAGAGACCCAGTACTTC.